Following are 15 T cell receptor beta chains from one sample sequenced in a study of control samples from healthy donors and cancer patients. The protocol was immunoSEQ multiplex PCR, while the TCRdb copy is restricted to in-frame clones and leaves out a portion. The sample contains about 140,000 clones, about 90% of which appear only once. Sequenced input: blood. These receptors were obtained from a man younger than 35 in good health.

This clone came up a few times. The chain employs TRBV2 and TRBJ1-6; D perhaps matches TRBD1 (5 bases). From germline, CDR1 is SNHLY and CDR2 FYNNEI. This CDR3 region has 13 residues. Between the trimmed V and J ends, which lost 4 bases and 7 bases, there was a span of 8 bases. CDR3 nucleotide sequence: TGTGCCAGCAGTGGGGACCCCAATTCACCCCTCCACTTT. Translation: CASSGDPNSPLHF.

CDR3 bases: TGTGCCAGCAGCACAGGGACAGGGACCTACGAGCAGTACTTC. It specifies CASSTGTGTYEQYF. The gene calls are TRBV5-8 and TRBJ2-7; 9 positions match TRBD1. V trimming: 4 bases; J trimming: 2 bases; junction bases outside the gene matches: 4. Looked up from germline, CDR1 is SGHTS and CDR2 is YDEGEE. The CDR3 is made up of 14 amino acids.

This chain connects TRBV14 to TRBJ2-7; 11 positions agree with TRBD1. The CDR3 is made up of 15 amino acids. Germline V lookup: CDR1 SGHDN, CDR2 FVKESK. With V trimmed by 0 bases and J by 9 bases, 7 bases remained unmatched. The CDR3 protein is CASSQDWTGGRGQYF. The CDR3 DNA sequence: TGTGCCAGCAGCCAAGACTGGACAGGGGGCCGCGGGCAGTACTTC.

This chain links TRBV4-1 with TRBJ2-7; unclear D gene. The CDR3 is made up of 15 amino acids. CDR1 MGHRA and CDR2 YSYEKL come from the germline V gene. Trimming removed 0 bases from V and 7 bases from J, with 16 bases in between. The CDR3 DNA sequence: TGCGCCAGCAGCCAAGATCTTAAAGACCGCTGGGAGCAGTACTTC. The encoded protein is CASSQDLKDRWEQYF.

This clone was observed a few times. The genes are TRBV19 and TRBJ1-6; TRBD1 matches at 9 bases. There are 16 residues in the CDR3. Germline CDR1 is LNHDA and CDR2 is SQIVND (reference sequence). V shed 6 bases, J shed 8 bases, and the junction held 11 bases outside the gene matches. CDR3 DNA sequence: TGTGCCAGTAGAACCCCGGGACAGGGTCGCGATTCACCCCTCCACTTT. Residues: CASRTPGQGRDSPLHF.

V and J are TRBV11-2 and TRBJ2-5; a possible D gene is TRBD1 (6 bases). Germline-derived CDR1 and CDR2 are SGHAT and FQNNGV. CDR3 length: 17 amino acids. V was cut by 4 bases and J by 6 bases, with 24 bases left in between. The CDR3 reads CASSSTRDNQPGKTQYF. The CDR3 DNA sequence: TGTGCCAGCAGCTCAACCCGGGACAACCAGCCAGGGAAGACCCAGTACTTC.

This clone was observed a single time. The rearrangement uses TRBV19 and TRBJ2-3; the match to TRBD2 covers 13 bases. The germline V gene encodes CDR1 LNHDA and CDR2 SQIVND (reference sequence). Germline trimming cut 7 bases from V and 0 bases from J; bases unmatched to any gene: 10. The CDR3 runs 18 residues. The chain's CDR3 is CASTSGLAGSLSTDTQYF. The CDR3, as DNA: TGTGCCAGTACCTCGGGACTAGCGGGGAGCCTTAGCACAGATACGCAGTATTTT.

The CDR3 protein is CASSESAGHYNVLTF. As DNA, the CDR3 is TGTGCCAGCAGTGAATCCGCAGGACACTACAACGTCCTGACTTTC. The chain couples TRBV25-1 to TRBJ2-6; tentatively, D is TRBD1 (5 bases). Trimming stripped 1 base from V and 9 bases from J, with 13 bases between. This CDR3 contains 15 residues. Per germline, CDR1 MGHDK and CDR2 SYGVNS.

This chain links TRBV4-1 with TRBJ1-1; perhaps TRBD1 as D (5 bases). Germline loops: CDR1 MGHRA, CDR2 YSYEKL. Trimming took 2 bases from V and 0 from J, leaving 13 bases between them. The CDR3 has 16 residues. The CDR3 region has the DNA TGCGCCAGCAGCCAACTCACAGGCTTTATGAACACTGAAGCTTTCTTT. It is translated as CASSQLTGFMNTEAFF.

The gene calls are TRBV6-4 and TRBJ2-3, with TRBD2 matching 8 bases. CDR3 size: 16 residues. The J segment lost 1 base and the V segment lost 5 bases, leaving 8 bases of the junction unmatched. CDR1 is MRHNA and CDR2 is SNTAGT in the germline V gene. The DNA of the CDR3 is TGTGCCAGCAGTCCAACCGGAGCGGGGGGCACAGATACGCAGTATTTT. It codes for CASSPTGAGGTDTQYF.

The CDR3 DNA reads TGTGCCAGCAGCACCGATACAGACTCTGGGGCCAACGTCCTGACTTTC. It is translated as CASSTDTDSGANVLTF. V gene TRBV11-1 combines with J gene TRBJ2-6, with D unclear. Germline CDR1 and CDR2: SGHAT and FQDESV (reference sequence). Trimming cost V 5 bases and J 0 bases, with 11 bases left between them. The CDR3 is 16 amino acids. Using reference TRBV11-1 and TRBJ2-6 for the parts outside the CDR3, the full variable domain is EAEVAQSPRYKITEKSQAVAFWCDPISGHATLYWYRQILGQGPELLVQFQDESVVDDSQLPKDRFSAERLKGVDSTLKIQPAELGDSAMYLCASSTDTDSGANVLTFGAGSRLTVL.

The V and J genes are TRBV7-9 and TRBJ2-7, with 7 positions matching TRBD1. Trimming cost V 1 base and J 5 bases; bases outside gene matches: 5. The CDR3 spans 14 residues. Germline CDR1 SEHNR, CDR2 FQNEAQ (reference sequence). The CDR3 DNA reads as TGTGCCAGCAGCTTAGGACAGGGATTCCACGAGCAGTACTTC. This translates into CASSLGQGFHEQYF.

V gene TRBV19 combines with J gene TRBJ1-5; D not certain. This CDR3 is 15 amino acids long. Germline assignment: CDR1 LNHDA and CDR2 SQIVND (reference sequence). The V end was cut by 4 bases, the J end by 0 bases, with 10 bases between. The CDR3 DNA sequence: TGTGCCAGTAGTACCAACAGCTATAGCAATCAGCCCCAGCATTTT. This sequence encodes CASSTNSYSNQPQHF. The whole variable domain, filled in from reference TRBV19 and TRBJ1-5, reads DGGITQSPKYLFRKEGQNVTLSCEQNLNHDAMYWYRQDPGQGLRLIYYSQIVNDFQKGDIAEGYSVSREKKESFPLTVTSAQKNPTAFYLCASSTNSYSNQPQHFGDGTRLSIL.

The genes are TRBV6-1 and TRBJ1-5; D ambiguous. CDR3 length equals 14 residues. Germline CDR1 reads MNHNS; CDR2 reads SASEGT. Trimming took off 3 bases at V and 0 bases at J, with 6 bases between the two ends. The CDR3 coding sequence is TGTGCCAGCAGTGAGCCCTATAGCAATCAGCCCCAGCATTTT. Protein product: CASSEPYSNQPQHF.

V usage is TRBV2 and J usage is TRBJ2-7; the D is unclear. V lost 5 bases, J lost 3 bases, and 17 bases lay in between. This CDR3 spans 15 amino acids. In germline, CDR1 is SNHLY, CDR2 FYNNEI. Written as DNA, the CDR3 is TGTGCCAGCAGTAAAAGCCAAAGTCTCCTCTACGAGCAGTACTTC. Translation: CASSKSQSLLYEQYF.